A single sample gave rise to the 24 T cell receptor beta chains below, sequenced in a study of blood T cell repertoires in COVID-19. Sequencing used immunoSEQ multiplex PCR; TCRdb keeps in-frame clones, though not all of them. The table has around 58,000 clones, about 91% seen once. The sequenced sample was peripheral blood. The receptors were gathered from a woman aged 60 to 75 with active or convalescent COVID-19.

The chain carries TRBV12-3 or TRBV12-4 and TRBJ2-3; 7 nucleotides agree with TRBD2. This CDR3 is 13 amino acids long. V shed 3 bases, J shed 5 bases, and the junction held 2 bases outside the gene matches. The CDR3 protein is CASSFGRGDTQYF. The CDR3 bases are TGTGCCAGCAGTTTTGGGAGGGGAGATACGCAGTATTTT.

A few counts support this clone. CDR3 nucleotides: TGTGCCAGCAGCCCCGAGCGGGCTCAGCCCCAGCATTTT. It is translated as CASSPERAQPQHF. The rearrangement uses TRBV2 and TRBJ1-5; D unclear. This CDR3 comprises 13 residues. Germline V gives CDR1 SNHLY, CDR2 FYNNEI. The germline V and J ends were trimmed by 6 bases and 6 bases, with 12 bases remaining between them.

The rearrangement links TRBV5-1 to TRBJ1-2; 7 bases fit TRBD1. The CDR3 is 14 residues long. Per germline, CDR1 SGHRS and CDR2 YFSETQ. The V gene end was trimmed by 0 bases and the J gene end by 8 bases; junction bases not matched to a gene: 7. The CDR3, as DNA: TGCGCCAGCAGCTTGGCCACGCAGGGGGAGGGCTACACCTTC. The encoded protein is CASSLATQGEGYTF.

This chain uses TRBV4-1 with TRBJ2-1; TRBD1 is a possible D gene (5 bases). The germline V gene has CDR1 MGHRA and CDR2 YSYEKL. Trimming removed 0 bases from V and 6 bases from J, with 12 bases in between. The CDR3 is made up of 15 amino acids. CDR3 amino acids: CASSQDPWQGNEQFF. CDR3 DNA sequence: TGCGCCAGCAGCCAAGATCCATGGCAGGGCAATGAGCAGTTCTTC.

This rearrangement joins TRBV29-1 to TRBJ1-1, with D possibly TRBD1 on 5 matching bases. The V gene's germline CDR1 is SQVTM and CDR2 ANQGSEA. The CDR3 totals 15 residues. Deletions cut 0 bases from V and 1 base from J, with 12 bases between. The CDR3 nucleotides read TGCAGCGTTGAAGAGTGGGGCAGAGCGAACACTGAAGCTTTCTTT. Translated, it gives CSVEEWGRANTEAFF.

CDR3 loop: CATSDRQGSYEQYF. CDR3 bases: TGTGCCACCAGTGATCGACAGGGAAGCTACGAGCAGTACTTC. The chain is built from TRBV24-1 and TRBJ2-7; TRBD1 aligns across 7 bases. This CDR3 comprises 14 residues. V dropped 3 bases and J dropped 3; count of bases not matched to a gene: 4. Germline V lookup: CDR1 KGHDR, CDR2 SFDVKD.

The chain couples TRBV3-1 (or the pseudogene TRBV3-2) to TRBJ2-2; tentatively, D is TRBD2 (6 bases). Trimming shortened V by 2 bases and J by 1 base, and 8 bases separated the two germline ends. This CDR3 has 15 amino acids. Germline CDR1 reads LGHDT; CDR2 reads YNNKEL (reference sequence). The CDR3 region is CASSQRAGNTGELFF. DNA of the CDR3: TGTGCCAGCAGCCAAAGAGCGGGGAACACCGGGGAGCTGTTTTTT.

V usage is TRBV9 and J usage is TRBJ1-1, with 8 bases fitting TRBD1. V gave up 4 bases and J gave up 4 bases; unmatched junction bases: 6. Germline values: CDR1 SGDLS, CDR2 YYNGEE. The CDR3 is made up of 14 amino acids. The CDR3 nucleotides read TGTGCCAGCAGCCGAACCACAGGGGGCACTGAAGCTTTCTTT. Its translation is CASSRTTGGTEAFF.

The sample holds one count of this clone. The chain's CDR3 is CSGGTGTGSTADTQYF. The CDR3 DNA is TGCAGCGGGGGTACCGGGACAGGTTCCACCGCAGATACGCAGTATTTT. The rearrangement joins TRBV29-1 to TRBJ2-3, with TRBD1 matching over 8 bases. This CDR3 has 16 amino acids. Germline assignment: CDR1 SQVTM and CDR2 ANQGSEA. The V gene end was trimmed by 7 bases and the J gene end by 4 bases; junction bases not matched to a gene: 16.

With respect to this clone: Additional DNA sequences in this sample encode the identical CDR3. J is TRBJ1-1 and V is TRBV30, with a tentative D call TRBD1 (6 bases). The V gene lost 3 bases and the J gene lost 5 bases, with 13 bases spanning the gap. The CDR3 has 13 residues. Germline assignment: CDR1 GTSNPN and CDR2 SVGIG (reference sequence). The CDR3 here is CAWSVRGGTEAFF. The CDR3 DNA is TGTGCCTGGAGCGTCCGAGGGGGTACTGAAGCTTTCTTT. Drawing the rest from reference TRBV30 and TRBJ1-1, the complete variable domain is SQTIHQWPATLVQPVGSPLSLECTVEGTSNPNLYWYRQAAGRGLQLLFYSVGIGQISSEVPQNLSASRPQDRQFILSSKKLLLSDSGFYLCAWSVRGGTEAFFGQGTRLTVV.

The chain is built from TRBV28 and TRBJ1-5, with a weak D call TRBD1 (5 bases). There are 14 residues in the CDR3. Germline CDR1 reads MDHEN; CDR2 reads SYDVKM. The germline V and J ends were trimmed by 5 bases and 4 bases, with 12 bases remaining between them. This chain's CDR3 is CASSIGAGNQPQHF. CDR3 nucleotide sequence: TGTGCCAGCAGTATAGGGGCAGGTAATCAGCCCCAGCATTTT.

The chain joins TRBV11-2 to TRBJ1-2, with TRBD1 matching over 10 bases. CDR3 length: 15 residues. Germline V CDR1 and CDR2: SGHAT, FQNNGV. The ends lost 1 base at V and 4 bases at J; junction bases unmatched: 3. The CDR3, as DNA: TGTGCCAGCAGCTTAGGGGGACAGGGGACCTATGGCTACACCTTC. Protein sequence: CASSLGGQGTYGYTF.

J is TRBJ2-6 and V is TRBV28, with a possible D match to TRBD1 (5 bases). The CDR3 runs to 15 residues. Trimming pared 6 bases from V and 0 bases from J, leaving 9 bases between. The germline CDR1 and CDR2 sequences are MDHEN and SYDVKM. CDR3 nucleotide sequence: TGTGCCAGCAGCCAAGGGGTCTCTGGGGCCAACGTCCTGACTTTC. It is translated as CASSQGVSGANVLTF.

The chain combines TRBV19 with TRBJ1-5; 7 positions agree with TRBD1. The length of the CDR3 is 13 residues. V lost 7 bases and J lost 6; bases outside the gene matches: 6. The germline V gene encodes CDR1 LNHDA and CDR2 SQIVND (reference sequence). The CDR3 sequence is CASIGQVPQPQHF. The CDR3 DNA reads TGTGCCAGTATTGGACAGGTCCCTCAGCCCCAGCATTTT.

The V gene is TRBV7-9, the J gene TRBJ2-3, with 8 bases aligning to TRBD2. The germline gives CDR1 SEHNR, CDR2 FQNEAQ (reference sequence). The CDR3 runs to 16 residues. V dropped 5 bases and J dropped 0; count of bases not matched to a gene: 7. The CDR3 nucleotides are TGTGCCAGCAGCGCCGAACTAGCGGAAAGCACAGATACGCAGTATTTT. Translated, it gives CASSAELAESTDTQYF.

The rearrangement uses TRBV7-8 and TRBJ2-5, with D perhaps TRBD2 (6 bases). This CDR3 is built from 13 residues. Trimming left V 1 base short and J 4 bases short, with 7 bases between. Germline CDR1 reads SGHVS; CDR2 reads FQNEAQ. Here the CDR3 DNA reads TGTGCCAGCAGCTTAGGGAGGGGAGAGACCCAGTACTTC. It yields the protein CASSLGRGETQYF.

The rearrangement joins TRBV3-1 (or the pseudogene TRBV3-2) to TRBJ2-2, with D possibly being TRBD2 (6 bases). The ends were cut back, 3 bases at V and 2 bases at J, with 16 bases in the middle. The germline CDR1 and CDR2 sequences are LGHDT and YNNKEL (reference sequence). This CDR3 has 17 residues. The CDR3 is CASSQTRGGANTGELFF. The CDR3 DNA reads TGTGCCAGCAGCCAGACTAGGGGCGGGGCAAACACCGGGGAGCTGTTTTTT.

The genes are TRBV4-1 and TRBJ1-1; 7 nucleotides align to TRBD1. This CDR3 is 15 amino acids long. Germline-derived CDR1 and CDR2 are MGHRA and YSYEKL. The junction had 7 bases not matched to a gene; V was cut back by 2 bases and J by 4 bases. The DNA of the CDR3 is TGCGCCAGCAGCCAATCCCCAGGGGGGTTCACTGAAGCTTTCTTT. It codes for CASSQSPGGFTEAFF.

The chain joins TRBV5-1 to TRBJ2-5, with TRBD1 matching over 7 bases. J was trimmed by 1 base and V by 0 bases; bases with no gene match: 0. This CDR3 contains 14 residues. Germline assignment: CDR1 SGHRS and CDR2 YFSETQ. In nucleotides, the CDR3 is TGCGCCAGCAGCTTGGGACAGGGCCAAGAGACCCAGTACTTC. It translates to CASSLGQGQETQYF. The whole variable domain, remainder taken from reference TRBV5-1 and TRBJ2-5, is KAGVTQTPRYLIKTRGQQVTLSCSPISGHRSVSWYQQTPGQGLQFLFEYFSETQRNKGNFPGRFSGRQFSNSRSEMNVSTLELGDSALYLCASSLGQGQETQYFGPGTRLLVL.

This chain uses TRBV28 with TRBJ1-6; 7 positions agree with TRBD1. The V gene's germline CDR1 is MDHEN and CDR2 SYDVKM. This CDR3 spans 14 amino acids. Germline trimming cut 7 bases from V and 6 bases from J; bases unmatched to any gene: 6. The CDR3 loop reads CASNYGQANSPLHF. The CDR3 region has the DNA TGTGCCAGCAACTATGGACAGGCTAATTCACCCCTCCACTTT. The full variable domain, rest sourced from reference TRBV28 and TRBJ1-6, is DVKVTQSSRYLVKRTGEKVFLECVQDMDHENMFWYRQDPGLGLRLIYFSYDVKMKEKGDIPEGYSVSREKKERFSLILESASTNQTSMYLCASNYGQANSPLHFGNGTRLTVT.

There are a few counts of this clone. The chain is built from TRBV4-1 and TRBJ2-1, with 14 bases fitting TRBD2. V was pared by 0 bases and J by 8 bases, with 6 bases of the junction left unmatched. The CDR3 is made up of 17 amino acids. Germline CDR1 and CDR2: MGHRA and YSYEKL. CDR3 in amino acids: CASSQDYGTSGSYEQFF. The CDR3, as DNA: TGCGCCAGCAGCCAAGATTACGGGACTAGCGGGAGCTATGAGCAGTTCTTC.

Regarding this clone: This sample includes further DNA sequences coding for the same CDR3. DNA for the CDR3: TGTGCCAGCAGTTCTTTCGTACGGACTCAAGATACGCAGTATTTT. It is translated as CASSSFVRTQDTQYF. The rearrangement joins TRBV28 to TRBJ2-3, with D perhaps TRBD2 (5 bases). Germline lookup yields CDR1 MDHEN and CDR2 SYDVKM. The V end lost 4 bases, the J end lost 5 bases, and 16 bases lay between the germline ends. The CDR3 consists of 15 residues. Together with reference TRBV28 and TRBJ2-3, the CDR3 gives the full variable domain: DVKVTQSSRYLVKRTGEKVFLECVQDMDHENMFWYRQDPGLGLRLIYFSYDVKMKEKGDIPEGYSVSREKKERFSLILESASTNQTSMYLCASSSFVRTQDTQYFGPGTRLTVL.

This chain uses TRBV28 with TRBJ1-2; 10 nucleotides align to TRBD1. The CDR3 covers 18 residues. The junction had 12 bases not matched to a gene; V was cut back by 5 bases and J by 0 bases. CDR1 MDHEN and CDR2 SYDVKM come from the germline V gene. The CDR3 DNA sequence: TGTGCCAGCAGTCCCGGGACAGGGGCCCTTTGGGCTAACTATGGCTACACCTTC. It encodes CASSPGTGALWANYGYTF.

V usage is TRBV30 and J usage is TRBJ2-7, with 7 bases fitting TRBD1. This CDR3 comprises 13 residues. Germline-derived CDR1 and CDR2 are GTSNPN and SVGIG (reference sequence). With V trimmed by 5 bases and J by 3 bases, 7 bases remained unmatched. The CDR3 protein is CAWCYRGSYEQYF. CDR3 nucleotides: TGTGCCTGGTGCTACAGGGGCAGCTACGAGCAGTACTTC.